This TCR beta chain was identified during a study of T-cell memory formation after mild COVID-19. On the study more broadly: Across donors, TCR clusters were largely donor specific.

Study outcomes and limitations: A balance of CD4 and CD8 characterized clones contracting day 15 to 85, whereas later expanders leaned CD4+. Mainly CM and EM harbored the contracting CD4+ clones; mainly EMRA harbored the CD8+ ones.

This clonotype came up many times. The antigen is not known. In TCRdb, the 5' RACE reads were re-called with MiXCR into one record per CDR3 protein. The sample holds around 250,000 distinct CDR3 sequences, approximately 9% seen once. V shed 2 bases and J shed 10 bases, with 9 bases lying between them. Germline-derived CDR1 and CDR2 are MNHEY and SVGEGT. CDR3 length: 12 amino acids. This sequence originates from a man between 18 and 35 years old who had mild COVID-19 (a few samples of this study predate the infection). Cell type and time point are not known. Sequences were obtained from PBMCs or a T cell subset sorted from them (not recorded which). The V call is TRBV6-2 or TRBV6-3, the J call TRBJ2-1; D unresolved. The CDR3 region has the DNA TGTGCCAGCAGTTACGAAGTCTCCGAGCAGTTCTTC. It specifies CASSYEVSEQFF.